These 18 T cell receptor beta chains were sequenced from one sample in a study of shared clonotypes between healthy human individuals. Profiled with immunoSEQ multiplex PCR; TCRdb holds only in-frame clones, not every one. The sample has about 500,000 clones, roughly 80% seen once; the top ten hold around 11%. The specimen was PBMCs. These TCRs come from a woman between 35 and 50 years old in good health. Some clones in this sample may be carry-over from other donors' samples.

The chain joins TRBV9 to TRBJ2-1; maybe TRBD2 (5 bases). The V gene lost 0 bases and the J gene lost 3 bases, with 13 bases spanning the gap. The germline V gene has CDR1 SGDLS and CDR2 YYNGEE. The CDR3 covers 16 residues. The CDR3 sequence is CASSVGTGSRYNEQFF. The CDR3 DNA follows: TGTGCCAGCAGCGTAGGTACGGGAAGTCGCTACAATGAGCAGTTCTTC.

As concerns this clone: One base separates it from a far larger clone, so it is likely a read error. Other DNA sequences from this sample encode an identical CDR3 as well. The J gene is TRBJ1-4, the V gene TRBV30, with D tentatively TRBD1 (5 bases). This CDR3 contains 15 residues. The ends were cut back, 0 bases at V and 8 bases at J, with 16 bases in the middle. Germline V lookup: CDR1 GTSNPN, CDR2 SVGIG (reference sequence). The CDR3 spells CAWSVLRARGEKLFF. In DNA, the CDR3 is TGTGCCTGGAGTGTGCTCAGGGCGAGGGGCGAAAAACTGTTTTTT.

The CDR3 here is CASSPMGAGVSNEQFF. The CDR3 DNA reads TGTGCCAGCAGCCCGATGGGGGCGGGAGTCTCCAATGAGCAGTTCTTC. The chain employs TRBV5-6 and TRBJ2-1; perhaps TRBD2 as D (7 bases). The CDR3 has 16 residues. Looked up from germline, CDR1 is SGHDT and CDR2 is YYEEEE. Trimming shortened V by 4 bases and J by 6 bases, and 20 bases separated the two germline ends.

A word on this clone: At one boundary the junction diverges from the germline segment, which might be a read error. Additional DNA sequences in this sample encode the identical CDR3. The chain links TRBV30 to TRBJ2-2; D may be TRBD1 (5 bases). The germline gives CDR1 GTSNPN, CDR2 SVGIG (reference sequence). CDR3 length equals 15 residues. CDR3 residues: CAWSDPGRDTGELFF. The CDR3 DNA reads as TGCGCCTGGAGTGACCCAGGCAGGGACACCGGGGAGCTGTTTTTT.

J is TRBJ2-6 and V is TRBV6-9; no definite D call. In germline, CDR1 is MNHGY, CDR2 SVAAGI. CDR3 size: 18 residues. V lost 4 bases, J lost 5 bases, and 21 bases lay in between. CDR3 nucleotide sequence: TGTGCCAGCAGTTTAAAACTCTTACGACAAAGTCGGGCCAACGTCCTGACTTTC. Amino acid sequence: CASSLKLLRQSRANVLTF.

The genes are TRBV7-8 and TRBJ2-1, with 7 bases aligning to TRBD1. Looked up from germline, CDR1 is SGHVS and CDR2 is FQNEAQ. The CDR3 has 14 amino acids. After removal of 1 base from V and 4 bases from J, the junction contained 1 base not matched to a gene. Here the CDR3 DNA reads TGTGCCAGCAGCTTAGGGGGACAGTACAATGAGCAGTTCTTC. This encodes CASSLGGQYNEQFF.

The chain links TRBV28 to TRBJ2-5; tentative D call: TRBD1 (6 bases). V lost 7 bases and J 2 bases, leaving 23 bases between the germline ends. The CDR3 extends over 17 amino acids. Germline V gene data show CDR1 as MDHEN and CDR2 as SYDVKM. The CDR3 coding sequence is TGTGCCAGCAATTCCTTTTTTGCAGACAGGAAACAAGAGACCCAGTACTTC. Protein product: CASNSFFADRKQETQYF. Together with reference TRBV28 and TRBJ2-5, the CDR3 gives the full variable domain: DVKVTQSSRYLVKRTGEKVFLECVQDMDHENMFWYRQDPGLGLRLIYFSYDVKMKEKGDIPEGYSVSREKKERFSLILESASTNQTSMYLCASNSFFADRKQETQYFGPGTRLLVL.

The gene calls are TRBV9 and TRBJ2-3; 8 nucleotides agree with TRBD2. Germline CDR1 is SGDLS and CDR2 is YYNGEE. Trimming cost V 2 bases and J 2 bases; bases outside gene matches: 4. This CDR3 spans 15 amino acids. Here the CDR3 reads CASSVARGDTDTQYF. For the CDR3, the DNA is TGTGCCAGCAGCGTCGCGCGGGGGGACACAGATACGCAGTATTTT.

For this clone: The sample has other DNA sequences that encode this CDR3 too. This chain links TRBV6-5 with TRBJ2-3; 10 bases align to TRBD2. With V trimmed by 5 bases and J by 3 bases, 2 bases remained unmatched. Germline lookup yields CDR1 MNHEY and CDR2 SVGAGI. This CDR3 region has 14 residues. CDR3 DNA: TGTGCCAGCAGTCCGGGACTAGCGACAGATACGCAGTATTTT. It codes for CASSPGLATDTQYF.

This chain uses TRBV10-3 with TRBJ1-4; TRBD1 agrees at 8 bases. With V trimmed by 2 bases and J by 8 bases, 7 bases remained unmatched. Germline V CDR1 and CDR2: ENHRY, SYGVKD. This CDR3 comprises 15 residues. The CDR3 loop is CAISERNRGDEKLFF. The CDR3 DNA sequence: TGTGCCATCAGTGAGCGAAACAGGGGGGACGAAAAACTGTTTTTT.

This rearrangement joins TRBV29-1 to TRBJ1-2, with unresolved D. This CDR3 is built from 12 residues. CDR1 SQVTM and CDR2 ANQGSEA come from the germline V gene. V lost 4 bases and J 5 bases, leaving 11 bases between the germline ends. CDR3: CSVGPQIYGYTF. DNA for the CDR3: TGCAGCGTTGGTCCCCAGATTTATGGCTACACCTTC.

The genes are TRBV28 and TRBJ2-1; TRBD2 matches 8 bases. Germline trimming cut 7 bases from V and 2 bases from J; bases unmatched to any gene: 7. The CDR3 has 15 residues. Germline-derived CDR1 and CDR2 are MDHEN and SYDVKM. The CDR3 DNA is TGTGCCAGCATTCCCAGCGGGAGTCCCTACAATGAGCAGTTCTTC. Translated: CASIPSGSPYNEQFF.

The chain has TRBV19 and TRBJ2-1; 8 bases map to TRBD2. Germline CDR1 is LNHDA and CDR2 is SQIVND (reference sequence). CDR3 size: 14 residues. J gave up 4 bases and V 5 bases, and 4 bases lay outside the gene matches. CDR3 DNA sequence: TGTGCCAGTAGTTCCCTAGCGGGTTACAATGAGCAGTTCTTC. Residues: CASSSLAGYNEQFF.

The chain employs TRBV11-2 and TRBJ2-1; TRBD2 matches 9 bases. Losses at the gene ends were 5 bases for V and 4 bases for J; bases not matched to a gene: 9. Germline V lookup: CDR1 SGHAT, CDR2 FQNNGV. The CDR3 length is 16 residues. CDR3 nucleotides: TGTGCCAGCAGCCCCACCGGGACTAGCCAGTACAATGAGCAGTTCTTC. Residues: CASSPTGTSQYNEQFF.

V usage is TRBV28 and J usage is TRBJ2-7; D may correspond to TRBD1 or TRBD2 (5 bases each). The CDR3 totals 15 residues. Between the trimmed V and J ends, which lost 5 bases and 0 bases, there was a span of 14 bases. Germline values: CDR1 MDHEN, CDR2 SYDVKM. The CDR3 reads CASSPFTGPSYEQYF. The CDR3 DNA follows: TGTGCCAGCAGTCCATTTACGGGACCCTCCTACGAGCAGTACTTC.

The chain combines TRBV5-1 with TRBJ2-5; no clear D gene. Germline V gene data show CDR1 as SGHRS and CDR2 as YFSETQ. Trimming shortened V by 0 bases and J by 5 bases, and 5 bases separated the two germline ends. The CDR3 has 12 residues. For the CDR3, the DNA is TGCGCCAGCAGCTTGGCTTTTGAGACCCAGTACTTC. Its translation: CASSLAFETQYF.

Comment on this clone: Additional DNA sequences in this sample encode the identical CDR3. The chain employs TRBV28 and TRBJ2-7; D gene uncertain. V was shortened by 5 bases and J by 2 bases, with 7 bases between the two germline ends. The CDR3 spans 12 residues. The germline V gene has CDR1 MDHEN and CDR2 SYDVKM. CDR3 amino acids: CASSHPPYEQYF. CDR3 nucleotide sequence: TGTGCCAGCAGTCACCCCCCCTACGAGCAGTACTTC.

This chain uses TRBV18 with TRBJ2-3, with 13 bases identical to TRBD2. Germline V CDR1 and CDR2: KGHSH, LQKENI. The CDR3 loop spans 16 amino acids. V gave up 3 bases and J gave up 7 bases; unmatched junction bases: 7. In DNA, the CDR3 is TGTGCCAGCTCACCCGGGACTAGCGGGGACCGAAATACGCAGTATTTT. It codes for CASSPGTSGDRNTQYF.